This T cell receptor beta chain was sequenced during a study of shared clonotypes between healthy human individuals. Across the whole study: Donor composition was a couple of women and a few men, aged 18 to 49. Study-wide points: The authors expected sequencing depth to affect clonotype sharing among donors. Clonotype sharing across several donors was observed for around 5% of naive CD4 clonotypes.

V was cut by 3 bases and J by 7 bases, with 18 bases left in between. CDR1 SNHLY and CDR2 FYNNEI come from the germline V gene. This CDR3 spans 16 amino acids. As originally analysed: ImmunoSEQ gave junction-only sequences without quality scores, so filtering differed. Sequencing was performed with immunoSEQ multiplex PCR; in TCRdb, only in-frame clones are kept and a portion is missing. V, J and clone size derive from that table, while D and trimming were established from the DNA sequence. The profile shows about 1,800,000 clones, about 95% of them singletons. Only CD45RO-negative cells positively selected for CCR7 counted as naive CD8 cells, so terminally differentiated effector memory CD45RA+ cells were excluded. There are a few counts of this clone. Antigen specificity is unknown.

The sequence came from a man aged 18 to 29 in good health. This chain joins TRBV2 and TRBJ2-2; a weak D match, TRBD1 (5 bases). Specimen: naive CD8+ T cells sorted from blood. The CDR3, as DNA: TGTGCCAGCAGTGAGCCGACAGAGGCGGCGGTCGGGGAGCTGTTTTTT. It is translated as CASSEPTEAAVGELFF.